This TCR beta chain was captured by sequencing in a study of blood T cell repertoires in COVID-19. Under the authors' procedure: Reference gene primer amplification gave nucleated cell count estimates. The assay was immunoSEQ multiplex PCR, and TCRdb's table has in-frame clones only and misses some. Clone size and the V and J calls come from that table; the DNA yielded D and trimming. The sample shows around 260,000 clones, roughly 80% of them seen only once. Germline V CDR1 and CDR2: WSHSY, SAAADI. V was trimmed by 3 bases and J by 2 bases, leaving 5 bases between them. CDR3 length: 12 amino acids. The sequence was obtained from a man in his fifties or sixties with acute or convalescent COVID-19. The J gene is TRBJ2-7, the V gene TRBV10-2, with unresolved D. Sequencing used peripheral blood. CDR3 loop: CASSDNPYEQYF. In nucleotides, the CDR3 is TGCGCCAGCAGTGATAATCCCTACGAGCAGTACTTC.